The next 10 T cell receptor beta chains were all read from a single sample in a study of T cells expressing NK-cell markers. TCRdb re-called the 5' RACE reads and catalogs CDR3 proteins one per entry, DNA excluded. The repertoire shows approximately 550,000 distinct CDR3 sequences; the top ten hold approximately 3.6%. The sequencing input was blood T cells: a sorted CD56 or NKG2C T cell subset, CD4+ or CD8+ T cells, or bulk PBMC T cells (not recorded which). Receptors originate from a man aged 18 to 30 in good health.

The chain links TRBV10-3 to TRBJ2-2; TCRdb designates TRBD1, a call that cannot be tested without DNA. This CDR3 is 15 amino acids long. From germline, CDR1 is ENHRY and CDR2 SYGVKD. This CDR3 reads CAILRGGPSTGELFF.

This chain joins TRBV5-1 and TRBJ1-1; TCRdb calls TRBD1, which cannot be checked without DNA. This CDR3 is 14 amino acids long. From germline, CDR1 is SGHRS and CDR2 YFSETQ. The CDR3 loop reads CASSFRGTGTEAFF.

The V gene is TRBV20-1, the J gene TRBJ2-7; TCRdb indicates TRBD1, and absent DNA this call remains unverified. The germline V gene has CDR1 DFQATT and CDR2 SNEGSKA (reference sequence). The CDR3 sequence is 13 residues long. CDR3 protein: CSALGQASYEQYF.

The chain couples TRBV20-1 to TRBJ1-5; the D call of TRBD1 rests on TCRdb alone, since no DNA is present to check it. The CDR3 covers 15 residues. The V gene's germline CDR1 is DFQATT and CDR2 SNEGSKA (reference sequence). The CDR3 sequence is CSARGTGEGNQPQHF.

The chain employs TRBV7-2 and TRBJ2-7; there is no DNA to check the TCRdb D call of TRBD2. Germline CDR1 SGHTA, CDR2 FQGNSA. The CDR3 consists of 14 residues. The CDR3 sequence is CASSLASGRVEQYF.

The rearrangement uses TRBV15 and TRBJ1-1; lacking DNA, the TRBD1 call made by TCRdb goes unchecked. The CDR3 length is 14 residues. Germline V gene sequence: CDR1 LNHNV, CDR2 YYDKDF (reference sequence). This chain's CDR3 is CATSTQGVNTEAFF.

The genes are TRBV5-1 and TRBJ2-3; TCRdb reports TRBD1, a call that lacks DNA to check it against. The CDR3 has 14 amino acids. Germline V gene lookup returns CDR1 SGHRS and CDR2 YFSETQ. CDR3 amino acids: CASSVRESADTQYF.

The rearrangement joins TRBV6-1 to TRBJ1-2; checking the TCRdb D call of TRBD1 is not possible without DNA. The CDR3 extends over 13 amino acids. The germline gives CDR1 MNHNS, CDR2 SASEGT. The chain's CDR3 is CASRPTGFNGYTF.

The V and J genes are TRBV5-1 and TRBJ2-2; there is no DNA to check the TCRdb D call of TRBD1. This CDR3 comprises 16 residues. Germline CDR1 SGHRS, CDR2 YFSETQ. The CDR3 region is CASSPRQPGRTGELFF.

CDR3 region: CSASEQEAGANVLTF. The gene calls are TRBV20-1 and TRBJ2-6; TCRdb designates TRBD1, a call that cannot be tested without DNA. The CDR3 contains 15 residues. The germline CDR1 and CDR2 sequences are DFQATT and SNEGSKA (reference sequence).